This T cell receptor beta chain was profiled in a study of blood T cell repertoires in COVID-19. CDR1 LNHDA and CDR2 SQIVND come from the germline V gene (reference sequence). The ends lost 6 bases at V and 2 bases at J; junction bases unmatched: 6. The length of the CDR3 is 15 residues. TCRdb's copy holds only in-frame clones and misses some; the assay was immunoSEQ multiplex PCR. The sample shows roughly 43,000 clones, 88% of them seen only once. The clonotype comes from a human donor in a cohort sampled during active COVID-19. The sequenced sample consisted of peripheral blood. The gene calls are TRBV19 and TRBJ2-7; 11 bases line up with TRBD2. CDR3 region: CASSNSGRGTYEQYF. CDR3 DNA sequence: TGTGCCAGTAGCAATAGCGGGAGGGGGACCTACGAGCAGTACTTC.